The next 22 T cell receptor beta chains were all read from a single sample in a study of OX40 agonist ivuxolimab in advanced cancers. Clones were sequenced by immunoSEQ multiplex PCR, and TCRdb holds only the in-frame ones, with some missing. Among about 60,000 clones listed, about 83% were seen once. The sample in question was CD4+ or CD8+ T cells sorted from blood, obtained in a trial of the OX40 agonist ivuxolimab. The receptors originated from an adult with an advanced solid tumor such as melanoma, head and neck, liver or kidney cancer.

V gene TRBV10-2 combines with J gene TRBJ2-5; TRBD2 matches 14 bases. This CDR3 has 14 amino acids. Germline V gene data show CDR1 as WSHSY and CDR2 as SAAADI. V lost 6 bases and J lost 11; bases outside the gene matches: 8. CDR3 nucleotides: TGCGCCAGCAGGAGGGGACTAGCGGGAGAGTGGCAGTACTTC. Translating it yields CASRRGLAGEWQYF.

The rearrangement uses TRBV7-9 and TRBJ2-7; TRBD2 agrees at 9 bases. The J segment lost 1 base and the V segment lost 5 bases, leaving 9 bases of the junction unmatched. The germline V gene encodes CDR1 SEHNR and CDR2 FQNEAQ (reference sequence). This CDR3 is 16 amino acids long. CDR3 loop: CASSPTGTSKSYEQYF. In nucleotides, the CDR3 is TGTGCCAGCAGCCCGACCGGGACTAGCAAGTCCTACGAGCAGTACTTC.

The V call is TRBV5-1, the J call TRBJ2-3; weak D call: TRBD2 (6 bases). Trimming removed 3 bases at V and 14 bases at J, with 25 bases between. The germline CDR1 and CDR2 sequences are SGHRS and YFSETQ. The CDR3 runs to 15 residues. The CDR3 sequence: CASSSTRDAAGGWYF. CDR3 nucleotide sequence: TGCGCCAGCAGCTCCACCAGGGACGCCGCCGGGGGTTGGTATTTT.

This clone was recorded once. This sample includes further DNA sequences coding for the same CDR3. The chain carries TRBV28 and TRBJ1-2; 7 bases line up with TRBD1. J lost 8 bases, V lost 2 bases, and 8 bases had no gene match. Germline CDR1 and CDR2: MDHEN and SYDVKM. The CDR3 is made up of 14 amino acids. The CDR3, as DNA: TGTGCCAGCAGTTTAAGGACAGGCCCAAGGGGCTACACCTTC. Translation gives CASSLRTGPRGYTF.

CDR3 sequence (DNA): TGTGCCAGCCTATACTCCGGGACAGGGGCGGATGGCTACACCTTC. Its protein product is CASLYSGTGADGYTF. The genes are TRBV28 and TRBJ1-2, with 10 bases fitting TRBD1. After removal of 8 bases from V and 6 bases from J, the junction contained 12 bases not matched to a gene. The CDR3 runs 15 residues. Germline CDR1 reads MDHEN; CDR2 reads SYDVKM.

This clone came up a few times. V usage is TRBV2 and J usage is TRBJ1-6, with TRBD1 matching over 7 bases. V shed 6 bases, J shed 7 bases, and the junction held 3 bases outside the gene matches. Germline lookup yields CDR1 SNHLY and CDR2 FYNNEI. This CDR3 has 13 residues. CDR3 amino acids: CASRGGGNSPLHF. CDR3 bases: TGTGCCAGCAGAGGAGGGGGCAATTCACCCCTCCACTTT.

V is TRBV7-9 and J is TRBJ1-4; D gene uncertain. Germline loops: CDR1 SEHNR, CDR2 FQNEAQ (reference sequence). V dropped 1 base and J dropped 3 bases, with 9 bases sitting between them. The CDR3 spans 15 residues. The CDR3, as DNA: TGTGCCAGCAGCTTAGTATGGAGCCCTAATGAAAAACTGTTTTTT. Residues: CASSLVWSPNEKLFF.

V is TRBV6-5 and J is TRBJ2-2; D is undetermined. The CDR3 sequence is 14 residues long. CDR1 MNHEY and CDR2 SVGAGI come from the germline V gene. V was shortened by 2 bases and J by 3 bases, with 7 bases between the two germline ends. As DNA, the CDR3 is TGTGCCAGCAGTTACCGCGGAGACACCGGGGAGCTGTTTTTT. Protein: CASSYRGDTGELFF.

This chain uses TRBV18 with TRBJ2-2; 9 positions agree with TRBD1. CDR1 and CDR2 from the germline V gene are KGHSH and LQKENI. CDR3 length equals 16 residues. The junction had 7 bases not matched to a gene; V was cut back by 4 bases and J by 4 bases. The CDR3 bases are TGTGCCAGCTCACTCCTACAGGGGGCTACCACCGGGGAGCTGTTTTTT. The encoded protein is CASSLLQGATTGELFF.

This rearrangement joins TRBV5-1 to TRBJ1-6; D unclear. The CDR3 is 15 residues long. The germline V gene has CDR1 SGHRS and CDR2 YFSETQ. V was pared by 1 base and J by 5 bases, with 10 bases between. CDR3: CASSLSHPDNSPLHF. The CDR3 DNA reads as TGCGCCAGCAGCTTGTCACACCCAGATAATTCACCCCTCCACTTT.

The genes are TRBV30 and TRBJ1-1, with D uncertain. V lost 2 bases, J lost 4 bases, and 14 bases lay in between. The germline gives CDR1 GTSNPN, CDR2 SVGIG (reference sequence). CDR3 length: 14 amino acids. The DNA of the CDR3 is TGTGCCTGGAGTTACCTCAAGGGAGGCACTGAAGCTTTCTTT. Its translation is CAWSYLKGGTEAFF.

The chain carries TRBV7-8 and TRBJ1-2; perhaps TRBD1 as D (5 bases). The CDR3 contains 14 residues. The germline CDR1 and CDR2 sequences are SGHVS and FQNEAQ. V was shortened by 9 bases and J by 4 bases, with 18 bases between the two germline ends. Here the CDR3 DNA reads TGTGCCAGTTCCCTAGCTGGCGGGGGCTATGGCTACACCTTC. This sequence encodes CASSLAGGGYGYTF.

This clone was seen only a few times. The genes are TRBV7-2 and TRBJ2-6, with a possible D match to TRBD2 (6 bases). Trimming left V 4 bases short and J 4 bases short, with 11 bases between. There are 15 residues in the CDR3. Germline V gives CDR1 SGHTA, CDR2 FQGNSA. The CDR3 spells CASSSGVSGANVLTF. DNA for the CDR3: TGTGCCAGCAGCTCGGGGGTTTCAGGGGCCAACGTCCTGACTTTC.

The chain employs TRBV5-8 and TRBJ1-3, with a tentative D call TRBD1 (5 bases). The germline CDR1 and CDR2 sequences are SGHTS and YDEGEE. The CDR3 runs to 16 residues. Trimming took off 4 bases at V and 0 bases at J, with 14 bases between the two ends. CDR3 residues: CASSLGRRSSGNTIYF. CDR3 DNA: TGTGCCAGCAGCCTGGGACGGCGAAGCTCTGGAAACACCATATATTTT.

V and J are TRBV2 and TRBJ2-2; 8 bases fit TRBD2. With 6 bases clipped from V and 6 bases from J, the junction kept 12 bases outside the gene matches. The CDR3 has 16 amino acids. Looked up from germline, CDR1 is SNHLY and CDR2 is FYNNEI. The CDR3 loop is CASSSGTGGVPGELFF. CDR3 nucleotide sequence: TGTGCCAGCAGCTCCGGGACCGGGGGGGTGCCCGGGGAGCTGTTTTTT.

The chain combines TRBV14 with TRBJ2-2; 7 nucleotides align to TRBD1. From germline, CDR1 is SGHDN and CDR2 FVKESK. The CDR3 spans 17 residues. After removal of 4 bases from V and 1 base from J, the junction contained 9 bases not matched to a gene. The CDR3 reads CASSRRRQGRNTGELFF. CDR3 in DNA: TGTGCCAGCAGCCGAAGACGACAGGGACGGAACACCGGGGAGCTGTTTTTT.

The rearrangement joins TRBV7-9 to TRBJ2-1; 8 bases are shared with TRBD2. The CDR3 extends over 14 amino acids. The trim removed 5 bases at V and 9 bases at J, leaving 9 bases unmatched. Germline V gene sequence: CDR1 SEHNR, CDR2 FQNEAQ (reference sequence). CDR3 loop: CASSPPGGTSEQFF. The CDR3 nucleotides read TGTGCCAGCAGCCCCCCGGGGGGGACAAGTGAGCAGTTCTTC.

By proportion, this clone is medium-sized. The chain couples TRBV5-1 to TRBJ2-7; D unclear. The CDR3 runs 14 residues. Trimming stripped 3 bases from V and 2 bases from J, with 12 bases between. Germline lookup yields CDR1 SGHRS and CDR2 YFSETQ. CDR3 coding DNA: TGCGCCAGCAGCTCCTTGCAAAACCCCTACGAGCAGTACTTC. Translating it yields CASSSLQNPYEQYF.

The CDR3 DNA sequence: TGCGCCAGCAGAGACAGCGGGCCCTACAATGAGCAGTTCTTC. It codes for CASRDSGPYNEQFF. V and J are TRBV10-1 and TRBJ2-1; possibly TRBD2 for D (6 bases). Germline V gene sequence: CDR1 WNHNN, CDR2 SYGVQD (reference sequence). The CDR3 has 14 residues. The V end lost 6 bases, the J end lost 2 bases, and 11 bases lay between the germline ends.

The chain carries TRBV11-2 and TRBJ2-1, with TRBD2 as a possible D gene (6 bases). The CDR3 consists of 16 residues. Looked up from germline, CDR1 is SGHAT and CDR2 is FQNNGV. The ends were cut back, 5 bases at V and 8 bases at J, with 22 bases in the middle. CDR3: CASSLWYGGTSDEQFF. The CDR3, as DNA: TGTGCCAGCAGCCTCTGGTATGGCGGGACGAGCGATGAGCAGTTCTTC.

CDR3 residues: CASSGTGDNQPQHF. The CDR3 nucleotides read TGTGCCAGCAGCGGGACAGGGGACAATCAGCCCCAGCATTTT. V is TRBV5-5 and J is TRBJ1-5; 10 nucleotides line up with TRBD1. The J segment lost 3 bases and the V segment lost 4 bases, leaving 1 base of the junction unmatched. Germline-derived CDR1 and CDR2 are SGHKS and YYEKEE (reference sequence). This CDR3 is 14 amino acids long.

The V gene is TRBV5-8, the J gene TRBJ1-3; D is uncertain. There are 16 residues in the CDR3. Germline assignment: CDR1 SGHTS and CDR2 YDEGEE. Deletions cut 0 bases from V and 5 bases from J, with 15 bases between. CDR3 sequence reads: CASSLVGPASRNTIYF. In DNA form, the CDR3 reads TGTGCCAGCAGCTTGGTAGGACCGGCATCTCGAAACACCATATATTTT.